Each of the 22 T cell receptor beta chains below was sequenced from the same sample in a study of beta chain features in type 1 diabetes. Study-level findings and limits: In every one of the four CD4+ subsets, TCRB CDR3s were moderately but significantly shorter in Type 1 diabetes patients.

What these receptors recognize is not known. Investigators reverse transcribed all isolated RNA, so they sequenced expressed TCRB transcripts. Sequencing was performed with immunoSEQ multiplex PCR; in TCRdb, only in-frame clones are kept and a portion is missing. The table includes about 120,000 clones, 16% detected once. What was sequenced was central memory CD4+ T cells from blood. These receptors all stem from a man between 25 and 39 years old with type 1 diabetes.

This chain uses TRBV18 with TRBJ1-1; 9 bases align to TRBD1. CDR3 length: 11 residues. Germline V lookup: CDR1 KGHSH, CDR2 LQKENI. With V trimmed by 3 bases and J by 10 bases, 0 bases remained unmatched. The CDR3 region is CASSPDRGAFF. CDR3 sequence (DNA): TGTGCCAGCTCACCGGACAGGGGAGCTTTCTTT.

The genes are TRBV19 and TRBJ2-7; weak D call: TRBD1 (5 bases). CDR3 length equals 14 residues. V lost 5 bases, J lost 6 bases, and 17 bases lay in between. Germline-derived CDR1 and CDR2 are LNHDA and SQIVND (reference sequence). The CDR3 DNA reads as TGTGCCAGTAGTTCCTCCGGTTGGGGCCGCGAGCAGTACTTC. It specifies CASSSSGWGREQYF.

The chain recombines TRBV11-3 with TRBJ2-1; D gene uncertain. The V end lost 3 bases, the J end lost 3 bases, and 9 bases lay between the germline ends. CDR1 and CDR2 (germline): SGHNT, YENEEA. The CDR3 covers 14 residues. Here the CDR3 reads CASSFIGNYNEQFF. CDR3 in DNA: TGTGCCAGCAGCTTCATAGGGAACTACAATGAGCAGTTCTTC.

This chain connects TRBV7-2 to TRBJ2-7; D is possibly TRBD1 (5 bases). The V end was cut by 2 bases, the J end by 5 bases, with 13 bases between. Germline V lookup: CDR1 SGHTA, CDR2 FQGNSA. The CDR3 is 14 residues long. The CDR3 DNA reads TGTGCCAGCAGCTTACGTCAGGGTGAGAACGAGCAGTACTTC. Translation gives CASSLRQGENEQYF.

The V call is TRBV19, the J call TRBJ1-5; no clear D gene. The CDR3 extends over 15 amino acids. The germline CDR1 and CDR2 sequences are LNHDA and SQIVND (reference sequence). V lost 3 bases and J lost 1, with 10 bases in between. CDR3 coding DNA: TGTGCCAGTAGTATTGAAGGGCGCAGCAATCAGCCCCAGCATTTT. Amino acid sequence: CASSIEGRSNQPQHF.

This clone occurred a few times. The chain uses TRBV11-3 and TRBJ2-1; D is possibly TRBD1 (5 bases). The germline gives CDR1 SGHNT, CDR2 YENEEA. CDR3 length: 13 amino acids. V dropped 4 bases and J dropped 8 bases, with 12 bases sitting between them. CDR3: CASSSKQVHEQFF. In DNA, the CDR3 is TGTGCCAGCAGCTCTAAACAGGTTCATGAGCAGTTCTTC.

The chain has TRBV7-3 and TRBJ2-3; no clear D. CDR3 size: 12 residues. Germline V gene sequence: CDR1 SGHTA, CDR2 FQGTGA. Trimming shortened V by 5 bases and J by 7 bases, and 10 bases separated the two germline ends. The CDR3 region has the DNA TGTGCCAGCAGCGACGAAGGGTATACGCAGTATTTT. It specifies CASSDEGYTQYF. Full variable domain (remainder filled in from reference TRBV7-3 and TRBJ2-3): GAGVSQTPSNKVTEKGKYVELRCDPISGHTALYWYRQSLGQGPEFLIYFQGTGAADDSGLPNDRFFAVRPEGSVSTLKIQRTERGDSAVYLCASSDEGYTQYFGPGTRLTVL.

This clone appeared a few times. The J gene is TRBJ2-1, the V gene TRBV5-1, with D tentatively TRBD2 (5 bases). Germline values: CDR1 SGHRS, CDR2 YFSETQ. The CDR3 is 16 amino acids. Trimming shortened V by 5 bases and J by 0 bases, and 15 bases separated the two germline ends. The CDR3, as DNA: TGCGCCAGCAGTTCGGACTTCTTGAGCTCCTACAATGAGCAGTTCTTC. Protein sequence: CASSSDFLSSYNEQFF.

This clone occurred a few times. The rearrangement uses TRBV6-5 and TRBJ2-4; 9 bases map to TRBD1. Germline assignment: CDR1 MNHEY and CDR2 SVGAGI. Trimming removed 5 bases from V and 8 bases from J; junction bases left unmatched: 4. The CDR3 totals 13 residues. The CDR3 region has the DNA TGTGCCAGCAGTCAGGACAGGGGAGACATTCAGTACTTC. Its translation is CASSQDRGDIQYF.

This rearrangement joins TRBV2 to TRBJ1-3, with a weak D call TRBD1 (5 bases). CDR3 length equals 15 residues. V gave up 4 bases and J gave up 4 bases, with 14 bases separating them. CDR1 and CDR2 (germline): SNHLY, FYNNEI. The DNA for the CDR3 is TGTGCCAGCAGTGCCCCTGGGAACAGGGGAAACACCATATATTTT. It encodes CASSAPGNRGNTIYF.

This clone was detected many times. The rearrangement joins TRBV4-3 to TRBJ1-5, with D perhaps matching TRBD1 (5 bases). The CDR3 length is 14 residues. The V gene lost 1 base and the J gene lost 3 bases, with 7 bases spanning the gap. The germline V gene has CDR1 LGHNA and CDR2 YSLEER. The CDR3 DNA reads TGCGCCAGCAGCCAAGGACAGAACAATCAGCCCCAGCATTTT. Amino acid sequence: CASSQGQNNQPQHF.

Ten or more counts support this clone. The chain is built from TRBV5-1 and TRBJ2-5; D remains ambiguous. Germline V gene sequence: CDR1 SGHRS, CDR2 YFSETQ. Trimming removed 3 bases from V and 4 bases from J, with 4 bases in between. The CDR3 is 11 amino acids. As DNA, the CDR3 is TGCGCCAGCAGCTGGGGAGAGACCCAGTACTTC. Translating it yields CASSWGETQYF.

This CDR3 is CASRADRGSNQPQHF. The CDR3 DNA reads as TGTGCCAGCAGGGCGGACAGGGGAAGCAATCAGCCCCAGCATTTT. This chain connects TRBV2 to TRBJ1-5, with 9 bases that match TRBD1. The germline V gene has CDR1 SNHLY and CDR2 FYNNEI. This CDR3 comprises 15 residues. V lost 6 bases and J lost 1; bases outside the gene matches: 4.

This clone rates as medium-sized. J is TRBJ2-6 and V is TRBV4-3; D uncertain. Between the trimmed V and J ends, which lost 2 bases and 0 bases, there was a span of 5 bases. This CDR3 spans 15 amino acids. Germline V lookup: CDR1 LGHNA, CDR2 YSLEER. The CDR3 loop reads CASSQLSSGANVLTF. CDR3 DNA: TGCGCCAGCAGCCAACTAAGCTCTGGGGCCAACGTCCTGACTTTC.

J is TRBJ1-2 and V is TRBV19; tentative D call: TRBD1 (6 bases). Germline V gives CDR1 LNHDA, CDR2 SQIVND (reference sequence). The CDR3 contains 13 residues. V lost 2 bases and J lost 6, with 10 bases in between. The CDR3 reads CASSINREDGYTF. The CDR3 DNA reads TGTGCCAGTAGTATAAACAGGGAGGATGGCTACACCTTC.

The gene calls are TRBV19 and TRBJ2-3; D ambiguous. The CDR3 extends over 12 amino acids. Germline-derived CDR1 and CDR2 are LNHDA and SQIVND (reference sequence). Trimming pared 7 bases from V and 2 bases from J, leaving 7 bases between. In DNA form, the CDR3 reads TGTGCCAGTATCCCTTTCACAGATACGCAGTATTTT. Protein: CASIPFTDTQYF.

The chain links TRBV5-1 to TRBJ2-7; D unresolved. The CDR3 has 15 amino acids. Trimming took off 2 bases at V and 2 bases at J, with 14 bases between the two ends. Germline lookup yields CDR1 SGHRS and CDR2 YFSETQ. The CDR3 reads CASSFDAMSAYEQYF. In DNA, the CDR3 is TGCGCCAGCAGCTTCGATGCTATGTCCGCCTACGAGCAGTACTTC.

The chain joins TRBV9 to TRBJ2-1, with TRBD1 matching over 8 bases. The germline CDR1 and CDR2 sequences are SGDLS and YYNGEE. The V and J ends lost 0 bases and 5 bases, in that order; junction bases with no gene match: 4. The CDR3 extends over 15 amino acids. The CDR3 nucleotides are TGTGCCAGCAGCGTAGCAAACAGGGGGGACAATGAGCAGTTCTTC. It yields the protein CASSVANRGDNEQFF.

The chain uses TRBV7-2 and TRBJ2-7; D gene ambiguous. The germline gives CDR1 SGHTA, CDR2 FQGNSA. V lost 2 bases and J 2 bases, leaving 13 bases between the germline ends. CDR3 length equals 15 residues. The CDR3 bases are TGTGCCAGCAGCTTAATGGCCCAGAGGACCTACGAGCAGTACTTC. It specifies CASSLMAQRTYEQYF.

The CDR3 nucleotides are TGTGCCAGCTCACCCCAGGATTCACCCCTCCACTTT. Its protein product is CASSPQDSPLHF. The rearrangement links TRBV18 to TRBJ1-6; D is unresolved. The CDR3 contains 12 residues. Germline V CDR1 and CDR2: KGHSH, LQKENI. V lost 3 bases and J 8 bases, leaving 5 bases between the germline ends.

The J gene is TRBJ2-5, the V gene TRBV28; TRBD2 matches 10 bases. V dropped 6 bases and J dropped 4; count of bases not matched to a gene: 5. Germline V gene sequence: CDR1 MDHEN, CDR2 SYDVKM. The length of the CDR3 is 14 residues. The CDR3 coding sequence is TGTGCCAGCAGATCCAGCGGGGGGGCAGAGACCCAGTACTTC. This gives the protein CASRSSGGAETQYF. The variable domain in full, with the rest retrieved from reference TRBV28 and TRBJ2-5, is DVKVTQSSRYLVKRTGEKVFLECVQDMDHENMFWYRQDPGLGLRLIYFSYDVKMKEKGDIPEGYSVSREKKERFSLILESASTNQTSMYLCASRSSGGAETQYFGPGTRLLVL.

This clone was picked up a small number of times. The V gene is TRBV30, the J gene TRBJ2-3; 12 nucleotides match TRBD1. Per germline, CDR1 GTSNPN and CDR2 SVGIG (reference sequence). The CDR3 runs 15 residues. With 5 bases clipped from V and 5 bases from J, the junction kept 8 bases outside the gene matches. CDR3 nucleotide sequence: TGTGCCTGGGGCAAGGGACAGGGGGCGGAAGATACGCAGTATTTT. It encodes CAWGKGQGAEDTQYF.